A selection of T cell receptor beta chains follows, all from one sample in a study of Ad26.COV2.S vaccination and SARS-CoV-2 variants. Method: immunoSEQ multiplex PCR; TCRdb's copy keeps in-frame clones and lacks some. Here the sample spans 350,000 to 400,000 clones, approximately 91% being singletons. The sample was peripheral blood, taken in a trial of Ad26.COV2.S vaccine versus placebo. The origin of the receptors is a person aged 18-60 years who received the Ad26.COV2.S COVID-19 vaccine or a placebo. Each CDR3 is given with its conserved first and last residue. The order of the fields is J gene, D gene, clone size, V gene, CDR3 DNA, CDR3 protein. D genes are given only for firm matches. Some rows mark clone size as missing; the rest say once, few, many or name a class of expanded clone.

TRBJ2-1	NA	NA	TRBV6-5	TGTGCCAGCAGTTACTCTCGTGATCCGGGTGAGCAGTTCTTC	CASSYSRDPGEQFF
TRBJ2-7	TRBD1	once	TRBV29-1	TGCAGCGTTGAGGACAGGGGGGACCCCTACGAGCAGTACTTC	CSVEDRGDPYEQYF
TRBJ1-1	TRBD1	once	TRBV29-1	TGCAGCGTTGCTCTCTGGACAGGGGGTAACACTGAAGCTTTCTTT	CSVALWTGGNTEAFF
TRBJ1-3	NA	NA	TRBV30	TGTGCCTGGAGTTACCGGGGACTGAGCTCTGGAAACACCATATATTTT	CAWSYRGLSSGNTIYF
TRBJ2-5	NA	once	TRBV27	TGTGCCAGCACTACAGGTCCAACAAAGCCAATTGAGACCCAGTACTTC	CASTTGPTKPIETQYF
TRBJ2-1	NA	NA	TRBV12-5	TGTGCTAGTGGTTCACCCCTAACCGGGACCGAGGGTGGCAATGAGCAGTTCTTC	CASGSPLTGTEGGNEQFF
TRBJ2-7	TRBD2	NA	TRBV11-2	TGTGCCAGCAGCCCGGTCAGGACTAGCGGGGAAGCCTACGAGCAGTACTTC	CASSPVRTSGEAYEQYF
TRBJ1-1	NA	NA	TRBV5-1	TGCGCCAGCAGCGAGACAGGCCTCCCCACTGAAGCTTTCTTT	CASSETGLPTEAFF
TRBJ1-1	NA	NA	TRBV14	TGTGCCAGCAGCCAAGCAGTAATCACTGAAGCTTTCTTT	CASSQAVITEAFF
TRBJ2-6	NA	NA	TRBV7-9	TGTGCCAGCAGCTTAACCGTCCCTGGGGCCAACGTCCTGACTTTC	CASSLTVPGANVLTF
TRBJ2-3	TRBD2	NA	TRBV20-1	TGCAGTGCTAGTTTCCCGGGGGGGACCACAGATACGCAGTATTTT	CSASFPGGTTDTQYF
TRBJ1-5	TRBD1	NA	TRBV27	TGTGCCAGCAGACCGGGACAGCTTGTAAATCAGCCCCAGCATTTT	CASRPGQLVNQPQHF
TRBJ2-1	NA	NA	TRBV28	TGTGCCAGCAGTTTTAGCTCTTCCCCTTTCAATGAGCAGTTCTTC	CASSFSSSPFNEQFF
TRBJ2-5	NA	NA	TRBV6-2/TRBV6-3	TGTGCCAGCAGTTACACCAATCAAGAGACCCAGTACTTC	CASSYTNQETQYF
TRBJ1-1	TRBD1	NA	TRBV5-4	TGTGCCAGCAGCTGGCCGACAGGGAAGGACACTGAAGCTTTCTTT	CASSWPTGKDTEAFF
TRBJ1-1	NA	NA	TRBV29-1	TGCAGCGTTGTCGGCAGGGGGAACACTGAAGCTTTCTTT	CSVVGRGNTEAFF
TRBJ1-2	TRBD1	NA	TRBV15	TGTGCCACCAGCAGAGATTTGGGACAGGAATATGGCTACACCTTC	CATSRDLGQEYGYTF
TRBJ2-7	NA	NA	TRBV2	TGTGCCAGCAGTGAAGAGGGCTTTCGTCACTACGAGCAGTACTTC	CASSEEGFRHYEQYF
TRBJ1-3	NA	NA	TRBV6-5	TGTGCCAGCAGCTTGACAGGATACTCTGGAAACACCATATATTTT	CASSLTGYSGNTIYF
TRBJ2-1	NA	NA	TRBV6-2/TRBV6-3	TGTGCCAGCAGTCCAATCCGGAGCTCCTACAATGAGCAGTTCTTC	CASSPIRSSYNEQFF
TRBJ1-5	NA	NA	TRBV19	TGTGCCAGTAAAGGGCCTCGGGGAAATCAGCCCCAGCATTTT	CASKGPRGNQPQHF
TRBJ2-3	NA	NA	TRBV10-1	TGCGCCAGCAGTGATACGAGGGGGGTCACAGATACGCAGTATTTT	CASSDTRGVTDTQYF
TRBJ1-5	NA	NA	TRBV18	TGTGCCAGCTCACCCGAGCAAGTTCAGCCCCAGCATTTT	CASSPEQVQPQHF
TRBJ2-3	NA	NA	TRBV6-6	TGTGCCAGCAGTTACACCGGAGGGGGCACAGATACGCAGTATTTT	CASSYTGGGTDTQYF
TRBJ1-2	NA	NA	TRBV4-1	TGCGCCAGCAGCCAACCCGGGAGGGGGGGAGGCTACACCTTC	CASSQPGRGGGYTF
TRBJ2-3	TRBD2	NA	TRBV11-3	TGTGCCAGCAGCCAAGGGACTAGTTGGGATACGCAGTATTTT	CASSQGTSWDTQYF
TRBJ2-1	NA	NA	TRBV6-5	TGTGCCAGCGCGTCCAGGGTCACCTACAATGAGCAGTTCTTC	CASASRVTYNEQFF
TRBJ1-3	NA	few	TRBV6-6	TGTGCCAGCAGTCCGGGACTAGGAAACACCATATATTTT	CASSPGLGNTIYF
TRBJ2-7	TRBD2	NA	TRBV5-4	TGTGCCAGCAGCTTGATGGGCCGACTAGCGGGGTCTGACTTC	CASSLMGRLAGSDF
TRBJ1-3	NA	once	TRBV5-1	TGCGCCAGCAGCCCGGAACAGGCTGGAAACACCATATATTTT	CASSPEQAGNTIYF
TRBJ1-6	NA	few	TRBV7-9	TGTGCCAGCAGCTTGGGCGGGGGGACCTATAATTCACCCCTCCACTTT	CASSLGGGTYNSPLHF
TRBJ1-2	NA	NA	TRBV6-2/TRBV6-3	TGTGCCAGCAGCCAACCAGGGGAGTATGGCTACACCTTC	CASSQPGEYGYTF
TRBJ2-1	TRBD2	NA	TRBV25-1	TGTGCCAGCAGTGAGAGGGCTAGCGGGGGTAATGAGCAGTTCTTC	CASSERASGGNEQFF
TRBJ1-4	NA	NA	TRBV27	TGTGCCAGCAGCCAAGGGACTGCAACTAATGAAAAACTGTTTTTT	CASSQGTATNEKLFF
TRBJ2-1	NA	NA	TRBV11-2	TGTGCCAGCAGCCGAGGCCTACAGAAGGGTGAGCAGTTCTTC	CASSRGLQKGEQFF
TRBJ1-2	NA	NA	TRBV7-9	TGTGCCAGCAGCCCAGAAACAGGGGGCTACACCTTC	CASSPETGGYTF
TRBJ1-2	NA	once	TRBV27	TGTGCCAGCAGTTCCGGACCAAGGGGAGCCTATGGCTACACCTTC	CASSSGPRGAYGYTF
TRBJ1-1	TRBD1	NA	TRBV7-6	TGTGCCAGCAGCTTAGAGGACAGGATGAACACTGAAGCTTTCTTT	CASSLEDRMNTEAFF
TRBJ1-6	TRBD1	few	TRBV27	TGTGCCAGCAGTTTGAGACAGGGAAATTCACCCCTCCACTTT	CASSLRQGNSPLHF
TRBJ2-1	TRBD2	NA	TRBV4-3	TGCGCCAGCAGCCCCCGACTAGCGGGGAAGAATGAGCAGTTCTTC	CASSPRLAGKNEQFF
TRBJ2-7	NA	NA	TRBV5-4	TGTGCCAGCAGCTTGGGGGGCGGTTACGAGCAGTACTTC	CASSLGGGYEQYF
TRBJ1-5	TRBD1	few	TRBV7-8	TGTGCCAGCAGCTTCGACAGGGCGAAACAGCCCCAGCATTTT	CASSFDRAKQPQHF